This TCR beta chain came from a study of shared clonotypes between healthy human individuals. About the research overall: Serving as donors were two women and a few men, whose ages spanned 18 to 49.

The donors were all Caucasian adults (living in Nashville, Tennessee). The CDR3 loop spans 16 amino acids. Trimming cost V 6 bases and J 3 bases; bases outside gene matches: 12. Germline CDR1 and CDR2: LNHDA and SQIVND (reference sequence). As for this clone: Antigen: not known.

Only in-frame clones appear in the TCRdb table, and some are missing; sequencing was by immunoSEQ multiplex PCR. The sample contains approximately 2.3 million clones, approximately 93% of which appear only once. Overall study findings and caveats: A limitation of the genetic and exposure-history diversity represented arose from few donors.

V is TRBV19 and J is TRBJ2-3, with 7 bases that match TRBD1. The sample comprised naive CD4+ T cells from PBMCs. Specified subset: CD45RA+ positively selected. This sequence was found in a man aged 18 to 30 in good health. Some clones in this sample may be carry-over from other donors' samples. The CDR3 DNA sequence: TGTGCCAGTAGCCGACAGGGAGACGACGGAACAGATACGCAGTATTTT. Translated: CASSRQGDDGTDTQYF. Variable domain in full (rest from reference TRBV19 and TRBJ2-3): DGGITQSPKYLFRKEGQNVTLSCEQNLNHDAMYWYRQDPGQGLRLIYYSQIVNDFQKGDIAEGYSVSREKKESFPLTVTSAQKNPTAFYLCASSRQGDDGTDTQYFGPGTRLTVL.